This TCR beta chain was sequenced during a study of blood T cell repertoires in COVID-19. Germline V gives CDR1 MGHRA, CDR2 YSYEKL. Deletions cut 0 bases from V and 6 bases from J, with 6 bases between. The CDR3 extends over 12 amino acids. Method: immunoSEQ multiplex PCR; TCRdb's copy keeps in-frame clones and lacks some. The data contain roughly 150,000 clones, 80% to 90% of them seen just once; the ten biggest clones take up roughly a fifth. Details on this clone: The same CDR3 also results from other DNA sequences found in this sample.

This receptor was identified in a woman older than 75 with acute or convalescent COVID-19. J is TRBJ2-7 and V is TRBV4-1; TRBD1 might be the D (5 bases). The sequencing input was peripheral blood. CDR3 nucleotides: TGCGCCAGCAGCCAAGAGGGGCTCGAGCAGTACTTC. Amino acids: CASSQEGLEQYF.